This passage covers 15 T cell receptor beta chains from one sample sequenced in a study of a mutant IDH1 vaccine in newly diagnosed glioma. The assay was immunoSEQ multiplex PCR, and TCRdb's table has in-frame clones only and misses some. In the table there are tens of thousands of clones, around 81% of which are singletons. These receptors' antigens are unknown. The time point is: week 35, safety follow-up. The vaccine gave 300 ug of a 20-mer mutant IDH1 peptide subcutaneously per dose. This material consisted of PBMCs, taken from a glioma patient whose treatment included an IDH1 peptide vaccine. These receptors were obtained from a woman aged 35 to 49 with glioma. Some clones in this sample may be carry-over from other donors' samples.

The chain employs TRBV9 and TRBJ2-1, with D unresolved. The CDR3 consists of 14 residues. Trimming shortened V by 0 bases and J by 6 bases, and 10 bases separated the two germline ends. Per the germline V gene, CDR1 is SGDLS and CDR2 is YYNGEE. CDR3 bases: TGTGCCAGCAGCGTAGCTCCCAGAGTCAATGAGCAGTTCTTC. This codes for CASSVAPRVNEQFF.

The chain couples TRBV28 to TRBJ1-6; perhaps TRBD1 as D (5 bases). CDR1 and CDR2 from the germline V gene are MDHEN and SYDVKM. CDR3 size: 18 residues. V was pared by 4 bases and J by 0 bases, with 16 bases between. The CDR3 DNA reads as TGTGCCAGCAGTTCCCAGTCGGGGGATAGCTCCTATAATTCACCCCTCCACTTT. It specifies CASSSQSGDSSYNSPLHF.

This sequence joins TRBV5-4 and TRBJ2-3, with 11 bases fitting TRBD2. The CDR3 has 17 residues. V was pared by 0 bases and J by 1 base, with 4 bases of the junction left unmatched. CDR1 is SGHNT, CDR2 YYREEE, per germline (reference sequence). CDR3: CASSLGSLAGGTDTQYF. The CDR3 DNA sequence: TGTGCCAGCAGCTTGGGATCACTAGCGGGGGGCACAGATACGCAGTATTTT.

The J gene is TRBJ1-2, the V gene TRBV9, with D perhaps matching TRBD1 (5 bases). This CDR3 has 13 residues. The ends were cut back, 7 bases at V and 4 bases at J, with 14 bases in the middle. In germline, CDR1 is SGDLS, CDR2 YYNGEE. The CDR3 DNA is TGTGCCAGCTCACAGGACTCTGCCTATGGCTACACCTTC. This gives the protein CASSQDSAYGYTF.

V and J are TRBV6-1 and TRBJ2-7; D is undetermined. Germline V gene lookup returns CDR1 MNHNS and CDR2 SASEGT. The CDR3 loop spans 14 amino acids. V lost 1 base and J 3 bases, leaving 10 bases between the germline ends. The CDR3 is CASSEDPGYYEQYF. DNA of the CDR3: TGTGCCAGCAGTGAAGACCCCGGATACTACGAGCAGTACTTC.

The chain joins TRBV7-9 to TRBJ1-5, with unresolved D. Germline CDR1 reads SEHNR; CDR2 reads FQNEAQ (reference sequence). The CDR3 is made up of 14 amino acids. The ends were cut back, 5 bases at V and 4 bases at J, with 12 bases in the middle. The CDR3 coding sequence is TGTGCCAGCAGCCAAGAGAGAGGGAATCAGCCCCAGCATTTT. Its protein product is CASSQERGNQPQHF. Full variable domain (remainder filled in from reference TRBV7-9 and TRBJ1-5): DTGVSQNPRHKITKRGQNVTFRCDPISEHNRLYWYRQTLGQGPEFLTYFQNEAQLEKSRLLSDRFSAERPKGSFSTLEIQRTEQGDSAMYLCASSQERGNQPQHFGDGTRLSIL.

This chain links TRBV29-1 with TRBJ2-2; D may be TRBD2 (6 bases). This CDR3 contains 13 residues. Per the germline V gene, CDR1 is SQVTM and CDR2 is ANQGSEA. As DNA, the CDR3 is TGCAGTTTTGGGAGGAAGAACACCGGGGAGCTGTTTTTT. Protein: CSFGRKNTGELFF.

As concerns this clone: The junction departs from germline at one end; a sequencing error may be responsible. The chain uses TRBV6-6 and TRBJ1-1; a possible D gene is TRBD1 (6 bases). The CDR3 spans 15 residues. Per germline, CDR1 MNHNY and CDR2 SVGAGI (reference sequence). CDR3 protein: CASSYFEGGYTEAFF. The CDR3 bases are TGTGCCAGCAGCTACTTTGAGGGGGGATACACTGAAGCTTTCTTT.

The CDR3 region is CASSEWGRVGTEAFF. DNA for the CDR3: TGTGCCAGCAGTGAATGGGGCAGGGTTGGGACTGAAGCTTTCTTT. This chain joins TRBV2 and TRBJ1-1; D is possibly TRBD1 (5 bases). Germline lookup yields CDR1 SNHLY and CDR2 FYNNEI. The CDR3 extends over 15 amino acids. Trimming cost V 2 bases and J 5 bases, with 15 bases left between them.

The chain employs TRBV4-3 and TRBJ2-1; D is uncertain. The V end was cut by 1 base, the J end by 7 bases, with 11 bases between. This CDR3 region has 14 residues. Germline CDR1 and CDR2: LGHNA and YSLEER. CDR3 loop: CASSQAGNPNEQFF. The CDR3 coding sequence is TGCGCCAGCAGCCAAGCTGGCAACCCTAATGAGCAGTTCTTC.

This chain links TRBV6-5 with TRBJ2-7; D remains ambiguous. Germline V lookup: CDR1 MNHEY, CDR2 SVGAGI. The CDR3 consists of 13 residues. The V and J ends lost 6 bases and 4 bases respectively, with 13 bases between them. The CDR3 bases are TGTGCCAGCAGCGTCGCATCTACGTACGAGCAGTACTTC. This gives the protein CASSVASTYEQYF.

The CDR3 DNA reads TGTGCCAGCAGCCTTGATGGGGGCGGGGAGGCCCTAGGATACGAGCAGTACTTC. It yields the protein CASSLDGGGEALGYEQYF. The rearrangement joins TRBV4-2 to TRBJ2-7; D is possibly TRBD1 or TRBD2 (6 bases each). Germline V gene sequence: CDR1 LGHNA, CDR2 YNFKEQ. The length of the CDR3 is 18 residues. Trimming stripped 4 bases from V and 4 bases from J, with 26 bases between.

This sequence joins TRBV5-4 and TRBJ1-2; TRBD1 matches 10 bases. CDR1 is SGHNT and CDR2 is YYREEE in the germline V gene (reference sequence). V shed 4 bases, J shed 8 bases, and the junction held 11 bases outside the gene matches. The CDR3 consists of 15 residues. CDR3 nucleotides: TGTGCCAGCAGCGCCGCTAAGAGGACAGGGGGGGGCTACACCTTC. Encoded protein: CASSAAKRTGGGYTF.

This sequence joins TRBV20-1 and TRBJ1-2; D may be TRBD1 (6 bases). V lost 8 bases and J 4 bases, leaving 11 bases between the germline ends. Germline V gene sequence: CDR1 DFQATT, CDR2 SNEGSKA (reference sequence). The CDR3 contains 11 residues. The CDR3 bases are TGCAGTCCTCGGGACATCTATGGCTACACCTTC. Protein: CSPRDIYGYTF.

The genes are TRBV18 and TRBJ1-1; the D is unclear. CDR1 and CDR2 (germline): KGHSH, LQKENI. This CDR3 has 15 residues. The V end lost 1 base, the J end lost 3 bases, and 12 bases lay between the germline ends. The CDR3 loop reads CASSPLSGKDTEAFF. In DNA, the CDR3 is TGTGCCAGCTCACCACTTTCGGGGAAGGACACTGAAGCTTTCTTT.